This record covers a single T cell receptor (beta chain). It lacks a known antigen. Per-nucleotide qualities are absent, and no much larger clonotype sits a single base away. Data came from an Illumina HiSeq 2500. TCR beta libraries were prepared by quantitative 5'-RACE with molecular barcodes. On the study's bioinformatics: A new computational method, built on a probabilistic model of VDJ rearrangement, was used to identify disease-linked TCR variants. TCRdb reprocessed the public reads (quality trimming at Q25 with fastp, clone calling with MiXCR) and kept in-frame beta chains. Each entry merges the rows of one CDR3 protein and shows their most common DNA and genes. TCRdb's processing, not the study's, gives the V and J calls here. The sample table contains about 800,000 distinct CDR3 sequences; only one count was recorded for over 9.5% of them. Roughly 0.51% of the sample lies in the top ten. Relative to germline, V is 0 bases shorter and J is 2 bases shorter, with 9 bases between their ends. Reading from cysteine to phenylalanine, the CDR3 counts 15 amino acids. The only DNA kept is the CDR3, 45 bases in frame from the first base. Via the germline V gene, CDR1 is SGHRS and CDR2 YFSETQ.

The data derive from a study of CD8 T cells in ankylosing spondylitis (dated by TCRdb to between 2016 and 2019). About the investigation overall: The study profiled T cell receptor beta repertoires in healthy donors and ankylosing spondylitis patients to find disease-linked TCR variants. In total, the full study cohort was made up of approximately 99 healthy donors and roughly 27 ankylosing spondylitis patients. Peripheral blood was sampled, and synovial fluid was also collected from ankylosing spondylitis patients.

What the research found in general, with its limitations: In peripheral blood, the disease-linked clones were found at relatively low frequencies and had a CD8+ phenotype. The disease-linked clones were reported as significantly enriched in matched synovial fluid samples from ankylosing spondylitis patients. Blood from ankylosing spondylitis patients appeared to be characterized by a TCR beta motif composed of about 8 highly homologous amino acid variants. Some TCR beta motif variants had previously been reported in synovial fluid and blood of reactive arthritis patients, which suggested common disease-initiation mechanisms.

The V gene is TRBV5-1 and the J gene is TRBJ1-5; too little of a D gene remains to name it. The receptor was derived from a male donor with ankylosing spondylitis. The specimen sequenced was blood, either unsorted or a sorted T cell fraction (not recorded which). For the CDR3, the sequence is CASSLAGSGNQPQHF. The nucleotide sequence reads TGCGCCAGCAGCTTGGCCGGTAGCGGCAATCAGCCCCAGCATTTT. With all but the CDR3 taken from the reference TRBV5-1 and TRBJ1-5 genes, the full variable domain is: KAGVTQTPRYLIKTRGQQVTLSCSPISGHRSVSWYQQTPGQGLQFLFEYFSETQRNKGNFPGRFSGRQFSNSRSEMNVSTLELGDSALYLCASSLAGSGNQPQHFGDGTRLSIL.